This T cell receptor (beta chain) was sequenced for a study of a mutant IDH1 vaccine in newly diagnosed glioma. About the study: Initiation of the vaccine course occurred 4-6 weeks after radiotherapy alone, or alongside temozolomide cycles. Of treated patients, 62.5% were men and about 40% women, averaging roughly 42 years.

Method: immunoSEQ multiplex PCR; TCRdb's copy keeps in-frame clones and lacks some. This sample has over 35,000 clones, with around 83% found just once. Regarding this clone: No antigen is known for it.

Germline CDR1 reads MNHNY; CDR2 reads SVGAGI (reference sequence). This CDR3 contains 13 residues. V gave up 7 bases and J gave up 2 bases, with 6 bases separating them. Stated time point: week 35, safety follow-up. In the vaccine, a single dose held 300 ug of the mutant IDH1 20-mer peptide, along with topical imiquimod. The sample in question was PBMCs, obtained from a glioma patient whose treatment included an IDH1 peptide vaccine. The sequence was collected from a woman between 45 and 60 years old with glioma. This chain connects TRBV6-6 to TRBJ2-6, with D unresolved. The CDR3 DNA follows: TGTGCCAGCATCTTACCTGGGGCCAACGTCCTGACTTTC. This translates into CASILPGANVLTF.